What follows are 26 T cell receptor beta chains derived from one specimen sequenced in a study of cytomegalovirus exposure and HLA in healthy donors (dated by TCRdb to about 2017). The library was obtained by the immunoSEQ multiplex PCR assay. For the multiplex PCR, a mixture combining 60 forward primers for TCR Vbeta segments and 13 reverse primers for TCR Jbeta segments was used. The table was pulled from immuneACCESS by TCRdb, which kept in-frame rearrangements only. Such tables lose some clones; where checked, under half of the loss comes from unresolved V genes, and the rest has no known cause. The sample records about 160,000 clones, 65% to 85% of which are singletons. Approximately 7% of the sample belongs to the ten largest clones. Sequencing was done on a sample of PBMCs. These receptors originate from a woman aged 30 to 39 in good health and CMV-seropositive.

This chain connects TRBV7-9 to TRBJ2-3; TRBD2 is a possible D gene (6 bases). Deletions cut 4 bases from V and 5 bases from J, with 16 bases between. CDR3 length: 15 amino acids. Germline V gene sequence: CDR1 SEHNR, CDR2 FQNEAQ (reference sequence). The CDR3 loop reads CASSSWRGGIDTQYF. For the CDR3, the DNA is TGTGCCAGCAGCTCCTGGCGGGGCGGAATAGATACGCAGTATTTT.

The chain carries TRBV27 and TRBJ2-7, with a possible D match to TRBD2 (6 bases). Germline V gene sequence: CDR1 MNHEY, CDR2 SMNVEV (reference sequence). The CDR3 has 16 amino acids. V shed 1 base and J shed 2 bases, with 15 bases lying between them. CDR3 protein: CASSLLTAEGAYEQYF. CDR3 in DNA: TGTGCCAGCAGTTTATTGACAGCGGAGGGTGCCTACGAGCAGTACTTC.

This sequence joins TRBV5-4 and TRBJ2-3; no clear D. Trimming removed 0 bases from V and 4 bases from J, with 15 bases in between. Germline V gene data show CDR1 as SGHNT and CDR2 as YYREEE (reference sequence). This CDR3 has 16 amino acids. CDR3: CASSLDLQLISDTQYF. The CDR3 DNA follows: TGTGCCAGCAGCTTGGACCTCCAACTAATCTCAGATACGCAGTATTTT.

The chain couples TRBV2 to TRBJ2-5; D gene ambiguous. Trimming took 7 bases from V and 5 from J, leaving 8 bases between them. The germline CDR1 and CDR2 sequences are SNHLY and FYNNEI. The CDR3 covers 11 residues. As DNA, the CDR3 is TGTGCCAGCATGTACGGGGAGACCCAGTACTTC. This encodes CASMYGETQYF.

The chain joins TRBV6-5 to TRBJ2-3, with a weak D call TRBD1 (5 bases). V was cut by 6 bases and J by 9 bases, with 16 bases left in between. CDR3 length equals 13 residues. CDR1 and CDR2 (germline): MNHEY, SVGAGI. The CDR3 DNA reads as TGTGCCAGCAGGGTCCCGATGCAGGGCACGCAGTATTTT. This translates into CASRVPMQGTQYF.

CDR3 residues: CASFRTGGLTDTQYF. The CDR3 DNA reads as TGTGCTAGTTTCCGGACAGGGGGCCTCACAGATACGCAGTATTTT. The chain is built from TRBV12-5 and TRBJ2-3; 11 nucleotides match TRBD1. CDR3 length: 15 amino acids. In germline, CDR1 is LGHNT, CDR2 FRNRAP. V lost 8 bases to trimming and J lost 2 bases; unmatched junction nucleotides: 6.

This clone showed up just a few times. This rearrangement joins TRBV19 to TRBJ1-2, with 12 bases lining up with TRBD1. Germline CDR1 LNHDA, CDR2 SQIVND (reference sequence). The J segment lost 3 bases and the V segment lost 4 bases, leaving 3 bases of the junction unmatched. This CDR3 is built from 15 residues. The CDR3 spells CASSTGQGADYGYTF. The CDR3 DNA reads TGTGCCAGTAGTACGGGACAGGGGGCGGACTATGGCTACACCTTC.

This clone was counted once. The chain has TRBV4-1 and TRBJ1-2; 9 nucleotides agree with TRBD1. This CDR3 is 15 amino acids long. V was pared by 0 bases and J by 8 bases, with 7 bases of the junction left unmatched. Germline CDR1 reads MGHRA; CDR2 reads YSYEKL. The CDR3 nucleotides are TGCGCCAGCAGCCAAGATGCAACAGGGGGCGGGGGCTACACCTTC. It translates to CASSQDATGGGGYTF.

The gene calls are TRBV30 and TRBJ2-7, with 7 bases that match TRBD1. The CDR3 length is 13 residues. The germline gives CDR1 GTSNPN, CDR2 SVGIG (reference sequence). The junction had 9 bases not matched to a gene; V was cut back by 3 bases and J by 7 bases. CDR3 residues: CAWSSGQAREQYF. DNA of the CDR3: TGTGCCTGGAGCTCAGGACAGGCAAGGGAGCAGTACTTC.

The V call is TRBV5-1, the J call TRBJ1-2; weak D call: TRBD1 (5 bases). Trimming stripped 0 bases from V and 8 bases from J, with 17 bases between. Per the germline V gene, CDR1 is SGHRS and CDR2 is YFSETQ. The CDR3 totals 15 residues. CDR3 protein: CASSLGVRASGGYTF. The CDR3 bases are TGCGCCAGCAGCTTGGGGGTCCGGGCCTCAGGGGGCTACACCTTC.

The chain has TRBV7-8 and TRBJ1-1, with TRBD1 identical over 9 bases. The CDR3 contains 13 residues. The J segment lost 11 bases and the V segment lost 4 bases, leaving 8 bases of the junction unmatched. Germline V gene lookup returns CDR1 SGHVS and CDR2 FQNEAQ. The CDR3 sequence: CASSSGKQGAAFF. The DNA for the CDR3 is TGTGCCAGCAGCTCCGGCAAACAGGGGGCCGCTTTCTTT.

CDR3 coding DNA: TGCGCCAGCAGCCAACCGACTAGCGGGGAGCACACAGATACGCAGTATTTT. Protein product: CASSQPTSGEHTDTQYF. The chain uses TRBV4-1 and TRBJ2-3; 11 bases are a match to TRBD2. The germline V gene has CDR1 MGHRA and CDR2 YSYEKL. Losses at the gene ends were 2 bases for V and 2 bases for J; bases not matched to a gene: 6. The CDR3 covers 17 residues.

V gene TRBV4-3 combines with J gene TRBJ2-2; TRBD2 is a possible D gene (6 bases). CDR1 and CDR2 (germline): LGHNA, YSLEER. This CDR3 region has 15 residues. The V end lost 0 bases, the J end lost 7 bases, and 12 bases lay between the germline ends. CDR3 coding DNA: TGCGCCAGCAGCCAAGACGGCTTGGGGGGCGGGGAGCTGTTTTTT. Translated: CASSQDGLGGGELFF.

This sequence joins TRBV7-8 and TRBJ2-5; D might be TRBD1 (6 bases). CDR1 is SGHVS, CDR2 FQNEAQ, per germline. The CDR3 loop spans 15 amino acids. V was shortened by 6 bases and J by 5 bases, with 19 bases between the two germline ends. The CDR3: CASRGASDRKETQYF. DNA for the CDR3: TGTGCCAGCAGGGGGGCGTCCGACAGAAAGGAGACCCAGTACTTC.

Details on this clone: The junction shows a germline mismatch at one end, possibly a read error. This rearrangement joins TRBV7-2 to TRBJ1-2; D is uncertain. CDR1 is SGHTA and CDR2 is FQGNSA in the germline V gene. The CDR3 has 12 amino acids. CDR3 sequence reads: CASTPGEYGYTF. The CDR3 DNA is TGTGCCAGCACCCCTGGGGAGTATGGGTACACCTTC.

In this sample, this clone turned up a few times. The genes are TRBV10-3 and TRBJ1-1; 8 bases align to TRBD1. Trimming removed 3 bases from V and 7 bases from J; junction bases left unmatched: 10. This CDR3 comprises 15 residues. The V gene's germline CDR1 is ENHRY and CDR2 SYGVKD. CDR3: CAISESQQGGHEAFF. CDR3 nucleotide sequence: TGTGCCATCAGTGAATCCCAACAGGGGGGTCATGAAGCTTTCTTT.

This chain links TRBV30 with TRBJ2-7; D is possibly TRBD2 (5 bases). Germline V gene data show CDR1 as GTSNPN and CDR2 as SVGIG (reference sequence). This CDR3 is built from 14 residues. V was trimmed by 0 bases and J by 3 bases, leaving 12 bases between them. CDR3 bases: TGTGCCTGGAGTGTCCGGGATAATCACTACGAGCAGTACTTC. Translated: CAWSVRDNHYEQYF.

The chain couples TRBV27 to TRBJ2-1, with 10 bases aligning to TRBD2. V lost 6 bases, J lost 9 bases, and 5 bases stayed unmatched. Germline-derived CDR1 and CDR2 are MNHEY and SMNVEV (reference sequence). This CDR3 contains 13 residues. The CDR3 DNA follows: TGTGCCAGCAGGGGGACTAGCGTTGGTGAGCAGTTCTTC. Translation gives CASRGTSVGEQFF.

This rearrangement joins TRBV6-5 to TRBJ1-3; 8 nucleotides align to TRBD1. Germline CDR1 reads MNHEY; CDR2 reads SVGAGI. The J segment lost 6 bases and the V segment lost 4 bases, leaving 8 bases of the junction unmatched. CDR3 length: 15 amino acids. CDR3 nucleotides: TGTGCCAGCAGTTCCAGGGGGCGCGGAACAAACACCATATATTTT. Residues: CASSSRGRGTNTIYF.

The CDR3 DNA reads as TGTGCCAGCAGCCGAGACAGGGGCGGCACCTATGGCTACACCTTC. Its protein product is CASSRDRGGTYGYTF. This chain connects TRBV14 to TRBJ1-2; 8 bases are a match to TRBD1. This CDR3 comprises 15 residues. The ends lost 4 bases at V and 4 bases at J; junction bases unmatched: 8. Germline lookup yields CDR1 SGHDN and CDR2 FVKESK.

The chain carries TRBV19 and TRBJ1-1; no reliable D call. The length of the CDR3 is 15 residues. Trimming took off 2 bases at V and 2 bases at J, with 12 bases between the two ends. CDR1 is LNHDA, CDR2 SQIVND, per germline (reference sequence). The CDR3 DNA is TGTGCCAGTAGTATAAACGAGGGCGGAAACACTGAAGCTTTCTTT. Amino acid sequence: CASSINEGGNTEAFF. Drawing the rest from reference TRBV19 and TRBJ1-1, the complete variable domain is DGGITQSPKYLFRKEGQNVTLSCEQNLNHDAMYWYRQDPGQGLRLIYYSQIVNDFQKGDIAEGYSVSREKKESFPLTVTSAQKNPTAFYLCASSINEGGNTEAFFGQGTRLTVV.

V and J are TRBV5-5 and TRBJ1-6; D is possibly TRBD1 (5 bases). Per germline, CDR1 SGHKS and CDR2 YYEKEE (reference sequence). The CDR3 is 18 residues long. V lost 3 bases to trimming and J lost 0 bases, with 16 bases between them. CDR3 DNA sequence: TGTGCCAGCAGCTCGGGGGGATACCCGAGCTCCTATAATTCACCCCTCCACTTT. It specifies CASSSGGYPSSYNSPLHF.

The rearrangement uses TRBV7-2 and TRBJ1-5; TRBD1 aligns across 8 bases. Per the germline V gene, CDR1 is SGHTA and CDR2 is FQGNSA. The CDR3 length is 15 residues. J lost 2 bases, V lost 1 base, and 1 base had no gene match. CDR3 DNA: TGTGCCAGCAGCTTAGGGGGACAGGGCAATCAGCCCCAGCATTTT. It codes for CASSLGGQGNQPQHF.

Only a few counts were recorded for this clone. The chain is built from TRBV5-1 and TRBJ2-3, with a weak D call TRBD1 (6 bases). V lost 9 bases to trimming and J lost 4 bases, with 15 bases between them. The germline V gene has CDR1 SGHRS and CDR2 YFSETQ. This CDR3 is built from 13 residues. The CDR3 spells CATRTDRPDTQYF. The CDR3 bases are TGCGCCACCCGGACAGACAGACCAGATACGCAGTATTTT.

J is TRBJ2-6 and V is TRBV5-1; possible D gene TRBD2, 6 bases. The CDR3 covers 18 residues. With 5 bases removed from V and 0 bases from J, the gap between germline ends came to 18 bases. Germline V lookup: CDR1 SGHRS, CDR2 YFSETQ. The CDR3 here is CASSPGVDRRSGANVLTF. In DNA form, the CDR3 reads TGCGCCAGCAGTCCGGGAGTTGACAGACGCTCTGGGGCCAACGTCCTGACTTTC.

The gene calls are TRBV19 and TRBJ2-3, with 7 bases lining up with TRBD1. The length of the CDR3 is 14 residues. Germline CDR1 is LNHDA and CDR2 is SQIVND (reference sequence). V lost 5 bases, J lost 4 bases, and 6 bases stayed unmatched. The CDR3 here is CASSVGQLADTQYF. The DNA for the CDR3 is TGTGCCAGTAGTGTGGGACAGTTGGCAGATACGCAGTATTTT.